These 15 T cell receptor beta chains came from one sample sequenced in a study of Ad26.COV2.S vaccination and SARS-CoV-2 variants. Method: immunoSEQ multiplex PCR; TCRdb's copy keeps in-frame clones and lacks some. The sample consists of about 680,000 clones, 80% to 90% of them appearing once. As for treatment: 19 received Ad26.COV2.S at low or high dose, single or two shots; five or six received placebo; per-sample allocation not given. At day 63 after the first vaccine or placebo injection, samples were drawn. The sample here was peripheral blood, taken in a trial of Ad26.COV2.S vaccine versus placebo. These receptor sequences come from a person aged 18 to 59 who received the Ad26.COV2.S COVID-19 vaccine or a placebo.

The genes are TRBV5-4 and TRBJ1-2, with 8 bases aligning to TRBD1. The junction had 9 bases not matched to a gene; V was cut back by 4 bases and J by 7 bases. Looked up from germline, CDR1 is SGHNT and CDR2 is YYREEE (reference sequence). The CDR3 spans 14 residues. The CDR3 DNA sequence: TGTGCCAGCAGCCTAAGAACCGGGACAGGTGGCTACACCTTC. It codes for CASSLRTGTGGYTF.

The V call is TRBV27, the J call TRBJ2-5; the D gene is possibly TRBD2 (7 bases). This CDR3 has 15 amino acids. Trimming removed 0 bases from V and 5 bases from J, with 13 bases in between. Germline CDR1 is MNHEY and CDR2 is SMNVEV (reference sequence). The CDR3 region has the DNA TGTGCCAGCAGTTTATCGGGGGGGGCTTGGGAGACCCAGTACTTC. Its protein is CASSLSGGAWETQYF.

The chain combines TRBV3-1 (or the pseudogene TRBV3-2) with TRBJ2-3, with 14 nucleotides matching TRBD2. This CDR3 is built from 16 residues. CDR1 is LGHDT and CDR2 is YNNKEL in the germline V gene (reference sequence). Germline trimming cut 3 bases from V and 6 bases from J; bases unmatched to any gene: 5. CDR3 protein: CASSHWTSGRRDTQYF. In DNA, the CDR3 is TGTGCCAGCAGCCACTGGACTAGCGGGAGGCGCGATACGCAGTATTTT.

The J gene is TRBJ1-1, the V gene TRBV18, with D perhaps matching TRBD1 (5 bases). CDR3 size: 15 residues. Trimming took 3 bases from V and 1 from J, leaving 12 bases between them. The germline gives CDR1 KGHSH, CDR2 LQKENI. The CDR3 bases are TGTGCCAGCTCACCGCGAGACAGCCCGAACACTGAAGCTTTCTTT. Amino acid sequence: CASSPRDSPNTEAFF.

With respect to this clone: This same CDR3 is encoded by further DNA sequences in the sample. The CDR3 reads CASSRDSSGANVLTF. The CDR3 region has the DNA TGTGCCAGCAGTCGGGACAGCTCTGGGGCCAACGTCCTGACTTTC. This chain uses TRBV6-5 with TRBJ2-6, with 7 positions matching TRBD1. Germline loops: CDR1 MNHEY, CDR2 SVGAGI. There are 15 residues in the CDR3. Trimming at V came to 5 bases and at J to 0 bases, leaving 1 base not matched to a gene.

V gene TRBV12-3 or TRBV12-4 combines with J gene TRBJ1-5, with D tentatively TRBD1 (5 bases). There are 12 residues in the CDR3. The V and J ends lost 6 bases and 11 bases respectively, with 14 bases between them. CDR3 nucleotide sequence: TGTGCCAGCAGACAAATTGGAGGGGCCCAGCATTTT. Translated: CASRQIGGAQHF.

J is TRBJ1-5 and V is TRBV3-1 (or the pseudogene TRBV3-2); unclear D gene. V was trimmed by 0 bases and J by 2 bases, leaving 14 bases between them. There are 17 residues in the CDR3. Germline V lookup: CDR1 LGHDT, CDR2 YNNKEL (reference sequence). The CDR3 sequence: CASSQDQSQRGNQPQHF. The CDR3 DNA sequence: TGTGCCAGCAGCCAAGATCAGAGTCAACGGGGCAATCAGCCCCAGCATTTT.

J is TRBJ2-1 and V is TRBV6-5; TRBD1 agrees at 7 bases. The CDR3 consists of 14 residues. Germline CDR1 reads MNHEY; CDR2 reads SVGAGI. V was clipped by 5 bases and J by 4 bases; unmatched bases: 5. CDR3 bases: TGTGCCAGCAGTCAGGGACAGATATACAATGAGCAGTTCTTC. This gives the protein CASSQGQIYNEQFF.

The chain carries TRBV7-2 and TRBJ1-6; D gene uncertain. Germline CDR1 is SGHTA and CDR2 is FQGNSA. V shed 5 bases and J shed 6 bases, with 11 bases lying between them. The CDR3 is made up of 14 amino acids. The CDR3 bases are TGTGCCAGCAGCCCGGACGGATTTAATTCACCCCTCCACTTT. As protein: CASSPDGFNSPLHF.

The chain is built from TRBV21-1 and TRBJ1-5; TRBD1, the table's D call, lacks a check against the DNA. TRBV21-1 counts as a pseudogene. This CDR3 is built from 11 residues. CDR3 in amino acids: CASSAQGPGHF. Here the CDR3 DNA reads TGTGCCAGCAGCGCACAGGGACCGGGGCATTTT.

The chain carries TRBV29-1 and TRBJ2-5, with D possibly being TRBD2 (6 bases). V shed 7 bases and J shed 5 bases, with 17 bases lying between them. This CDR3 region has 13 residues. Germline V gene data show CDR1 as SQVTM and CDR2 as ANQGSEA. The CDR3 is CSARGAAQETQYF. The CDR3 DNA sequence: TGCAGCGCCCGCGGGGCCGCCCAGGAGACCCAGTACTTC.

This sequence joins TRBV6-5 and TRBJ2-2; D is undetermined. V lost 6 bases to trimming and J lost 2 bases, with 10 bases between them. This CDR3 is 14 amino acids long. CDR1 MNHEY and CDR2 SVGAGI come from the germline V gene. CDR3 sequence: CASRDPINTGELFF. The CDR3 DNA is TGTGCCAGCAGGGACCCGATCAACACCGGGGAGCTGTTTTTT.

The CDR3 protein is CALRGLVGYTF. CDR3 coding DNA: TGTGCCCTCAGGGGGTTGGTAGGCTACACCTTC. V is TRBV30 and J is TRBJ1-2, with 7 bases fitting TRBD1. Losses at the gene ends were 8 bases for V and 8 bases for J; bases not matched to a gene: 8. The CDR3 has 11 amino acids. CDR1 is GTSNPN, CDR2 SVGIG, per germline (reference sequence). The entire variable domain, with the rest obtained from reference TRBV30 and TRBJ1-2, is as follows: SQTIHQWPATLVQPVGSPLSLECTVEGTSNPNLYWYRQAAGRGLQLLFYSVGIGQISSEVPQNLSASRPQDRQFILSSKKLLLSDSGFYLCALRGLVGYTFGSGTRLTVV.

The chain uses TRBV10-3 and TRBJ2-7; 10 bases are shared with TRBD1. Per germline, CDR1 ENHRY and CDR2 SYGVKD. V was clipped by 0 bases and J by 3 bases; unmatched bases: 5. The CDR3 runs 16 residues. CDR3 sequence (DNA): TGTGCCATCAGTGAGTCCACCGGGACAGGGGACTACGAGCAGTACTTC. Translating it yields CAISESTGTGDYEQYF.

The gene calls are TRBV5-1 and TRBJ2-1; the D gene is possibly TRBD1 (5 bases). Looked up from germline, CDR1 is SGHRS and CDR2 is YFSETQ. The CDR3 sequence is 15 residues long. V was cut by 3 bases and J by 0 bases, with 10 bases left in between. Written as DNA, the CDR3 is TGCGCCAGCAGCTCCGTAGGGGACTCCTACAATGAGCAGTTCTTC. Protein product: CASSSVGDSYNEQFF. The full variable domain, its missing parts supplied by reference TRBV5-1 and TRBJ2-1, is KAGVTQTPRYLIKTRGQQVTLSCSPISGHRSVSWYQQTPGQGLQFLFEYFSETQRNKGNFPGRFSGRQFSNSRSEMNVSTLELGDSALYLCASSSVGDSYNEQFFGPGTRLTVL.